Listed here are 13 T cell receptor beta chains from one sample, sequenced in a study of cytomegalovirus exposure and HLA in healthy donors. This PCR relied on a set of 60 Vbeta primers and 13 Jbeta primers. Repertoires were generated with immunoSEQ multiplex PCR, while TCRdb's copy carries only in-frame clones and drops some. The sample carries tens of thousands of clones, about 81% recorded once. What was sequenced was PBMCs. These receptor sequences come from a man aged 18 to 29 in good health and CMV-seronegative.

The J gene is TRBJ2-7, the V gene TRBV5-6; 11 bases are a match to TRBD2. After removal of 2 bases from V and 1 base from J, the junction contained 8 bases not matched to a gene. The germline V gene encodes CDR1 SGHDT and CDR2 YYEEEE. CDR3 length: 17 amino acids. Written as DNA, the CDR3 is TGTGCCAGCAGCTTTTGGCTAGCGGGAGGTCTGTCCTACGAGCAGTACTTC. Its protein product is CASSFWLAGGLSYEQYF.

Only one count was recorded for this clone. In DNA, the CDR3 is TGTGCCATCAGTGAGTTTGGTAGCGGGAGAAATGAGCAGTTCTTC. Translating it yields CAISEFGSGRNEQFF. V is TRBV10-3 and J is TRBJ2-1; 9 bases are shared with TRBD2. The V gene end was trimmed by 1 base and the J gene end by 7 bases; junction bases not matched to a gene: 5. Germline CDR1 and CDR2: ENHRY and SYGVKD. The CDR3 length is 15 residues.

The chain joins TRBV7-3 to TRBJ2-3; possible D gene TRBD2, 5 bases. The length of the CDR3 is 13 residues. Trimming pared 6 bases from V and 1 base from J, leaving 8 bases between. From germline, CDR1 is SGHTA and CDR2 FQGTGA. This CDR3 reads CASSKLGTDTQYF. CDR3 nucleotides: TGTGCCAGCAGTAAACTAGGCACAGATACGCAGTATTTT.

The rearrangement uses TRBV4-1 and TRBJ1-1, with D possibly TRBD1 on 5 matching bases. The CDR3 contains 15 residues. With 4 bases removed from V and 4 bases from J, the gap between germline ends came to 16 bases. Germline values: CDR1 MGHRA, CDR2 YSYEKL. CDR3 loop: CASSLREGRVTEAFF. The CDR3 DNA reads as TGCGCCAGCAGCCTTCGGGAGGGACGGGTCACTGAAGCTTTCTTT.

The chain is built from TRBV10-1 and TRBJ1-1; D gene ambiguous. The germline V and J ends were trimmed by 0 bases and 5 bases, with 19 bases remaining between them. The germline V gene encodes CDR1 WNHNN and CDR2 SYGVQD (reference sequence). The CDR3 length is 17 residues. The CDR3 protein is CASSESGSLAGDTEAFF. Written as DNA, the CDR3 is TGCGCCAGCAGTGAGTCCGGTTCTCTGGCGGGCGATACTGAAGCTTTCTTT.

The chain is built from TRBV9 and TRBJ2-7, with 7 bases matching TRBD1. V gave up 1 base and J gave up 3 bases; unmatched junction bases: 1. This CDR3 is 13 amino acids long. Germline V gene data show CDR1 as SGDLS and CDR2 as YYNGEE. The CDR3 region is CASSVQGDYEQYF. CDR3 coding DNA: TGTGCCAGCAGCGTACAGGGGGACTACGAGCAGTACTTC.

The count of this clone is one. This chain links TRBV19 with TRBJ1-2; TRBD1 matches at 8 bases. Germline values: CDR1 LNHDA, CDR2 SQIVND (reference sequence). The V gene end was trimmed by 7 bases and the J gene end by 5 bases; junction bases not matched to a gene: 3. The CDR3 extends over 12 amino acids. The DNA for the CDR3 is TGTGCCAGTAATCAGGGGGCGTATGGCTACACCTTC. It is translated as CASNQGAYGYTF.

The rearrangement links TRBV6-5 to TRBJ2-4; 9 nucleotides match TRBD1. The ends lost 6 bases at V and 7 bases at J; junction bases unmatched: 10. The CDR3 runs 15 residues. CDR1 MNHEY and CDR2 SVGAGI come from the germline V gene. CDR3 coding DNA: TGTGCCAGCAGAGATCCAGGGACAGGGAGGAACATTCAGTACTTC. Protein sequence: CASRDPGTGRNIQYF.

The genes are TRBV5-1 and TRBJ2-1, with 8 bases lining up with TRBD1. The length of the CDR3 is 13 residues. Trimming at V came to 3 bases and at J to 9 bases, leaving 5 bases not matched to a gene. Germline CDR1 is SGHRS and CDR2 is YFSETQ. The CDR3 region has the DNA TGCGCCAGCAGCTCATCTACAGGGGGTGAGCAGTTCTTC. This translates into CASSSSTGGEQFF. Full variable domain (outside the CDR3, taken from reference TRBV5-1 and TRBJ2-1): KAGVTQTPRYLIKTRGQQVTLSCSPISGHRSVSWYQQTPGQGLQFLFEYFSETQRNKGNFPGRFSGRQFSNSRSEMNVSTLELGDSALYLCASSSSTGGEQFFGPGTRLTVL.

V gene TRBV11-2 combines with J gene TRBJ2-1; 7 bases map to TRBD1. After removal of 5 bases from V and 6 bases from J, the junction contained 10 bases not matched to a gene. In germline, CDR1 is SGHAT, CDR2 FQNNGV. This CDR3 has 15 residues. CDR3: CASSPRQGNFNEQFF. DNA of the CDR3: TGTGCCAGCAGCCCCAGACAGGGCAACTTCAATGAGCAGTTCTTC.

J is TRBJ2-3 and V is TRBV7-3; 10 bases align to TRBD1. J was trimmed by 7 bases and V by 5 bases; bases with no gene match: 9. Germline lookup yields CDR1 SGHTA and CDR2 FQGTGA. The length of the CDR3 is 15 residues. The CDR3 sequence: CASSPRTGGGYTQYF. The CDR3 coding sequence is TGTGCCAGCAGCCCCCGGACAGGGGGAGGGTATACGCAGTATTTT.

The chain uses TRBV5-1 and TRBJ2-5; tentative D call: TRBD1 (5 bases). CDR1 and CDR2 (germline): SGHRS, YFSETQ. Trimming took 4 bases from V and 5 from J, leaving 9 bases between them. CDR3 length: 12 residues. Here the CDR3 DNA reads TGCGCCAGCAGCCCCCCAGGGGAGACCCAGTACTTC. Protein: CASSPPGETQYF.

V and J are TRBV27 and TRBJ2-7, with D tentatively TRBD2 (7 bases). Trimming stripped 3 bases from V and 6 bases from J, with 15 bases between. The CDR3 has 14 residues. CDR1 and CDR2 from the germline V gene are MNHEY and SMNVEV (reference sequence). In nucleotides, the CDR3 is TGTGCCAGCAGTTTCGGGGGGCATCAGGGCGAGCAGTACTTC. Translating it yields CASSFGGHQGEQYF.